A single TCR beta chain is shown here with its context. What it recognizes is unknown. This CDR3 is 15 amino acids long. Germline values: CDR1 SQVTM, CDR2 ANQGSEA. V gave up 5 bases and J gave up 0 bases, with 16 bases separating them. These data are taken from a study of identical twins. Via MiXCR, TCRdb re-called the 5' RACE reads, giving one row per CDR3 protein. The data show a few hundred thousand distinct CDR3 sequences, less than 25% seen once. The study, taken as a whole, reports: Zero-insertion analyses could be partly confounded by invariant MAIT and iNKT cells.

The same data also went into a second study, on T cells expressing NK-cell markers.

V gene TRBV29-1 combines with J gene TRBJ1-1; maybe TRBD1 (5 bases). Sequenced: CD4+ T cells sorted from blood. This receptor was taken from a woman aged 18-30 years in good health. The CDR3 DNA follows: TGCAGCGTTTCGGGCGGGTGGGGGATGAACACTGAAGCTTTCTTT. It is translated as CSVSGGWGMNTEAFF.